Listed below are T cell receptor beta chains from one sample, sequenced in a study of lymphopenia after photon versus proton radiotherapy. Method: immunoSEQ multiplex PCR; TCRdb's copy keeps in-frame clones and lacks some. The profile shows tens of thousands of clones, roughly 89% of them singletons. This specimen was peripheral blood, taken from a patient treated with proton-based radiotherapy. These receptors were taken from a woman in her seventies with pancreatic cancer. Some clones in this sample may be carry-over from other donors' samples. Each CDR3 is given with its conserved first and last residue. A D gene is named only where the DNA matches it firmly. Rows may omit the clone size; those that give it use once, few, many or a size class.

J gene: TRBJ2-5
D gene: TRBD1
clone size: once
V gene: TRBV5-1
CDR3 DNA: TGCGCCAGCAGCCAGACACTCAGGGGGCGCATGGAGACCCAGTACTTC
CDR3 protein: CASSQTLRGRMETQYF

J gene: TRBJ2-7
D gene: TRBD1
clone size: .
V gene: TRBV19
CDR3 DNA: TGTGCCAGTAGCGCAGGGGGCAACTACGAGCAGTACTTC
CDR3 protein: CASSAGGNYEQYF

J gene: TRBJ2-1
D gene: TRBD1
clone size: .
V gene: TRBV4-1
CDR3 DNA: TGCGCCAGCAGCCAAGATGGGACAGTCGTAGATGAGCAGTTCTTC
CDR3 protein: CASSQDGTVVDEQFF

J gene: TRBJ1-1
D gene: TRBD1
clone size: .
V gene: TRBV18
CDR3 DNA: TGTGCCAGCTCAGCAGGGACAGGGGGTAACACTGAAGCTTTCTTT
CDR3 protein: CASSAGTGGNTEAFF

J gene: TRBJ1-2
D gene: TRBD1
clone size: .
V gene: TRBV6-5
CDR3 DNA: TGTGCCAGCAGTTACGGGGGGACAGGTTATGGCTACACCTTC
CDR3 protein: CASSYGGTGYGYTF

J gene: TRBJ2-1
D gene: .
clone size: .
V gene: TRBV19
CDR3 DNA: TGTGCCAGTAGTATAGGGACTGGGGGCTACAATGAGCAGTTCTTC
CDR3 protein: CASSIGTGGYNEQFF

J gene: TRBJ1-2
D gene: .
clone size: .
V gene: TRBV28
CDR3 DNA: TGTGCCAGCAGTTTTGAGGCCGCCGTTGGGGTAAATGGCTACACCTTC
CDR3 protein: CASSFEAAVGVNGYTF

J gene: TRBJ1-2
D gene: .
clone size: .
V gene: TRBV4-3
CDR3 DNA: TGCGCCAGCAGCCAAGAGTGGTACAGGGCCCGGCCTCTTAACTATGGCTACACCTTC
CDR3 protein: CASSQEWYRARPLNYGYTF

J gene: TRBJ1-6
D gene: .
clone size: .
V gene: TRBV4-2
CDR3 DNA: TGTGCCAGCAGCCAAGATGGGGGGCTCTCACCCCTCCACTTT
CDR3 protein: CASSQDGGLSPLHF

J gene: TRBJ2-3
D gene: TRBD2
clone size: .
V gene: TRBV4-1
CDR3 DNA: TGCGCCAGCAGCCGAATACTAGCGGGAGGGACAGATACGCAGTATTTT
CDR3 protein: CASSRILAGGTDTQYF

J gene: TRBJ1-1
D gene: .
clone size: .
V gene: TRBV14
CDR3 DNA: TGTGCCAGCGGAGGGGTATTGAACACTGAAGCTTTCTTT
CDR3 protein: CASGGVLNTEAFF

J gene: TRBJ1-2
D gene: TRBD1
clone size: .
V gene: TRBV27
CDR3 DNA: TGTGCCAGCGGGGTACAGGGGGCGAATGGCTACACCTTC
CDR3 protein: CASGVQGANGYTF

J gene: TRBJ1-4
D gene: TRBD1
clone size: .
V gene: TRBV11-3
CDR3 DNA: TGTGCCAGCAGCTTAGATTTAATGACAGGGGCTAATGAAAAACTGTTTTTT
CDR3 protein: CASSLDLMTGANEKLFF

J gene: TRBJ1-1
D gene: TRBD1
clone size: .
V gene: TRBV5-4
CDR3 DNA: TGTGCCAGCAGCAGAACCGGGACAGGGGAAGGTGCTTTCTTT
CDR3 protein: CASSRTGTGEGAFF

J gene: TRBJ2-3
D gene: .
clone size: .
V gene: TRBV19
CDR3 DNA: TGTGCCAGTAGTATGGAGCACACCGGGACAGATACGCAGTATTTT
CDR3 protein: CASSMEHTGTDTQYF

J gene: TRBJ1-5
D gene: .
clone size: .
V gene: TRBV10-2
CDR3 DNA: TGCGCCAGCAACGAAGGAGGGACCAATCAGCCCCAGCATTTT
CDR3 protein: CASNEGGTNQPQHF

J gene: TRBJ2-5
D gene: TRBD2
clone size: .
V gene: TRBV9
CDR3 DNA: TGTGCCAGCAGCGCACTAGCGGGGGCCCAAGAGACCCAGTACTTC
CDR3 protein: CASSALAGAQETQYF

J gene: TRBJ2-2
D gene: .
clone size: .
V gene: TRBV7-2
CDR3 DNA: TGTGCCAGCAGCTTCTTTTCTGGGGGGCTTACCGGGGAGCTGTTTTTT
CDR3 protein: CASSFFSGGLTGELFF

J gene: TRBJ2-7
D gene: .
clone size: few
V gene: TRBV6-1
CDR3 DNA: TGTGCCAGCAGTGAAAACCGACAGCTAATCTACGAGCAGTACTTC
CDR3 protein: CASSENRQLIYEQYF

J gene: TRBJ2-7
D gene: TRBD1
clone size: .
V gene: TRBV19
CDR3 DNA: TGTGCCAGTAGTGAGGGACAGGGGGCTTACGAGCAGTACTTC
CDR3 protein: CASSEGQGAYEQYF

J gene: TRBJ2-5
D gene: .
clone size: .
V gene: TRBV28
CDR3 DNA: TGTGCCAGCAGTTTGTGGGGGCCCGCCCAAGAGACCCAGTACTTC
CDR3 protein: CASSLWGPAQETQYF

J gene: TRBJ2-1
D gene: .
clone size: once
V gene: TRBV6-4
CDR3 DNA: TGTGCCAGCAGTGACTTCGCGGATAATGAGCAGTTCTTC
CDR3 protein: CASSDFADNEQFF

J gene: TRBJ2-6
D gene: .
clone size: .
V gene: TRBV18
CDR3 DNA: TGTGCCAGCTCACCTGCCAGGGTCTCTGGGGCCAACGTCCTGACTTTC
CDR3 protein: CASSPARVSGANVLTF

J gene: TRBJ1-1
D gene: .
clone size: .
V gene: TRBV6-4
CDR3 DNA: TGTGCCAGCAGTGACTCTGTAGGGGGAGTACTCATCTTCTTT
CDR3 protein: CASSDSVGGVLIFF

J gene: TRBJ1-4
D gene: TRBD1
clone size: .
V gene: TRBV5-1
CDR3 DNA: TGCGCCAGCAGCCCGGCCCCTACAGGGGCGAATGAAAAACTGTTTTTT
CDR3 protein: CASSPAPTGANEKLFF

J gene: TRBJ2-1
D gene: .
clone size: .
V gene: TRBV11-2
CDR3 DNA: TGTGCCAGCAGCTTATCCAGGGACAATGAGCAGTTCTTC
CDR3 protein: CASSLSRDNEQFF

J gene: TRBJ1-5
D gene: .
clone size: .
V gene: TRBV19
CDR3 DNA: TGTGCCAGCCAGGACAGTAAGACCAATCAGCCCCAGCATTTT
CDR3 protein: CASQDSKTNQPQHF

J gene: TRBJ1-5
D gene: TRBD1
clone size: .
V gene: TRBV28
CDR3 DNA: TGTGCCAGCAGTCCCGGACAGGGGGCGCATTTGCGTCAGCCCCAGCATTTT
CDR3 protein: CASSPGQGAHLRQPQHF

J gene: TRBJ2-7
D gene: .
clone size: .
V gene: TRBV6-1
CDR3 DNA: TGTGCCAGCATTTCTACAGGGACCTACGAGCAGTACTTC
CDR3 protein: CASISTGTYEQYF

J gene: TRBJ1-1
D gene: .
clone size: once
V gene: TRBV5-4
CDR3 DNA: TGTGCCAGCAGCTTGGACATGTCTGGTGTGGACACTGAAGCTTTCTTT
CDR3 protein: CASSLDMSGVDTEAFF

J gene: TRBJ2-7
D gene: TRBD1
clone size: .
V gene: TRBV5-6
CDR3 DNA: TGTGCCAGCGGGTCCGGGACAGGGGACGAGCAGTACTTC
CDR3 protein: CASGSGTGDEQYF

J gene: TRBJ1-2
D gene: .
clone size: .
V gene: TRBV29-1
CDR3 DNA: TGCAGCGTCCTGGCCGGGGCGGACTATGGCTACACCTTC
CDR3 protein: CSVLAGADYGYTF

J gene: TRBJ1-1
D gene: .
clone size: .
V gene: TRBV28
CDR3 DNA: TGTGCCAGCAGCCTAACATCCCAAAGCGCTTTCTTT
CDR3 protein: CASSLTSQSAFF

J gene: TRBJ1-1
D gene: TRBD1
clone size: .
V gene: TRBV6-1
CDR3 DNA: TGTGCCAGCAGTGAAGCTGGGACAGGGCCAAAAGCTTTCTTT
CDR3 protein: CASSEAGTGPKAFF

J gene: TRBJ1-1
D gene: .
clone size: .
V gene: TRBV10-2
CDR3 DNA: TGCGCCAGCAGTCCCGGGGCCAGGGGGAACACTGAAGCTTTCTTT
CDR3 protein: CASSPGARGNTEAFF

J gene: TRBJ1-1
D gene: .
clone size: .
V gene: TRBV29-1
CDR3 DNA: TGCAGCGTCGAGGGGGGCCTGACGAACACTGAAGCTTTCTTT
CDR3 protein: CSVEGGLTNTEAFF

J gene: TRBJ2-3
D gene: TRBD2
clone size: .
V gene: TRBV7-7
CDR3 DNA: TGTGCTAGCAGCTTACGGGAGGGATTCACAGATACGCAGTATTTT
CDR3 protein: CASSLREGFTDTQYF

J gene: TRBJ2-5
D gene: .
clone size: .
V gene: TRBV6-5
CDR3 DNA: TGTGCCAGCAGTTACCGTAGGGGGGCCCAAGAGACCCAGTACTTC
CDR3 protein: CASSYRRGAQETQYF

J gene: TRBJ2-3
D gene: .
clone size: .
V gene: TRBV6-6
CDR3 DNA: TGTGCCAGCAGTTACTCCGAAGATACGCAGTATTTT
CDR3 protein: CASSYSEDTQYF

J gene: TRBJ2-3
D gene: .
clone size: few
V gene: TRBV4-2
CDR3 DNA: TGTGCCAGCAGCCAAGAGACTAGTGGCACGCAGTATTTT
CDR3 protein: CASSQETSGTQYF

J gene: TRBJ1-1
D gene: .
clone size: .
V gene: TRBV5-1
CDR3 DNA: TGCGCCAGCAGCCCCGGACAGAAGAACACTGAAGCTTTCTTT
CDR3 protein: CASSPGQKNTEAFF

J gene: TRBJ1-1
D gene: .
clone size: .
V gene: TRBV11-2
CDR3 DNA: TGTGCCAGCAGCAGGCAGAGTGACACTGAAGCTTTCTTT
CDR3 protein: CASSRQSDTEAFF

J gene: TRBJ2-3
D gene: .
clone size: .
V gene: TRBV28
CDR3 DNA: TGTGCCAGCAGTTTATACGGGGACGGCACAGATACGCAGTATTTT
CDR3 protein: CASSLYGDGTDTQYF